The present T cell receptor (beta chain) was sequenced within a study of tissue T cells after allogeneic stem cell transplantation. Findings of the study overall: Alloreactivity or antigen specificity of tissue TCRs was not determined; some clones might be host cells. Motif-based clustering found tissue-specific repertoire signatures shared across patients, though few clones were shared.

Indicated time point: mouse harvest day 7 after allogeneic transplant. Mouse grafts combined 10^7 T-cell-depleted bone marrow cells with 10^6 splenic CD5+ T cells. This mouse GVHD model was MHC-mismatched B6 to BALB/c, profiled day 7 or 14. V dropped 4 bases and J dropped 6; count of bases not matched to a gene: 5. This CDR3 has 14 amino acids. Germline CDR1 and CDR2: NNHNN and SYGAGS (reference sequence). With respect to this clone: The antigen is not known. Genes here carry mouse names. The missing CDR3 end, 1 residue past where the read stops, is filled in from the germline J gene.

Generated by immunoSEQ multiplex PCR, the TCRdb table keeps only in-frame clones and is missing some. The table lists more than 6,500 clones, about 47% of them singletons. The sequencing input was lymph node tissue. This TCR derives from a female BALB/c mouse given C57BL/6 T cells with graft-versus-host disease after an allogeneic hematopoietic cell transplant. The rearrangement links TRBV13-2 to TRBJ2-4; 10 nucleotides agree with TRBD1. CDR3 amino acids: CASGQRDRGNTLYF. The sequenced CDR3 bases are TGTGCCAGCGGTCAACGGGACAGGGGTAACACCTTGTAC.